Below, 21 T cell receptor beta chains from the same sample are listed, as sequenced in a study of CD8 T cells in ankylosing spondylitis. TCRdb redid the calling of the 5' RACE reads with MiXCR, one entry per CDR3 protein. This table has roughly 150,000 distinct CDR3 sequences, approximately 32% appearing once. Material for sequencing was synovial fluid, either unsorted or a sorted T cell fraction (not recorded which). These receptors were collected from a male donor with ankylosing spondylitis.

This sequence joins TRBV12-3 or TRBV12-4 and TRBJ2-7, with 9 bases matching TRBD1. The CDR3 contains 16 residues. V was pared by 3 bases and J by 4 bases, with 10 bases of the junction left unmatched. The CDR3 DNA reads as TGTGCCAGCAGTTTCGGGCGGGACAGGGTGATTTACGAGCAGTACTTC. Protein sequence: CASSFGRDRVIYEQYF.

The V gene is TRBV7-2, the J gene TRBJ1-1; D remains unclear. The CDR3 covers 15 residues. Germline lookup yields CDR1 SGHTA and CDR2 FQGNSA. V lost 5 bases and J 3 bases, leaving 16 bases between the germline ends. Here the CDR3 DNA reads TGTGCCAGCAGCCAAGCCGAAGGTGACCACACTGAAGCTTTCTTT. Protein product: CASSQAEGDHTEAFF.

This clonotype was seen a handful of times. The chain uses TRBV5-1 and TRBJ2-5, with TRBD1 identical over 7 bases. CDR3 length equals 15 residues. Germline CDR1 reads SGHRS; CDR2 reads YFSETQ. V was pared by 6 bases and J by 7 bases, with 15 bases of the junction left unmatched. DNA of the CDR3: TGCGCCAGCACCCTCCGGGACAGACCAGCAGGGACCCAGTACTTC. It yields the protein CASTLRDRPAGTQYF.

CDR3 in DNA: TGTGCCAGCAGTTTACAAGGGTATAGTGGCTACACCTTC. Its protein is CASSLQGYSGYTF. The chain links TRBV27 to TRBJ1-2; unclear D gene. The CDR3 runs to 13 residues. V was cut by 2 bases and J by 7 bases, with 11 bases left in between. Germline assignment: CDR1 MNHEY and CDR2 SMNVEV (reference sequence).

The chain joins TRBV27 to TRBJ2-5; tentative D call: TRBD2 (5 bases). Germline-derived CDR1 and CDR2 are MNHEY and SMNVEV (reference sequence). Trimming took 3 bases from V and 4 from J, leaving 12 bases between them. The CDR3 contains 14 residues. DNA for the CDR3: TGTGCCAGCAGTTTGATTGGAGGACGAGAGACCCAGTACTTC. It translates to CASSLIGGRETQYF.

The rearrangement links TRBV11-2 to TRBJ2-1; possibly TRBD2 for D (6 bases). Germline V gene data show CDR1 as SGHAT and CDR2 as FQNNGV. Trimming took 2 bases from V and 8 from J, leaving 13 bases between them. This CDR3 has 14 amino acids. The CDR3 DNA is TGTGCCAGCAGCTTAACTCCCAGGGAGGATGAGCAGTTCTTC. Its translation is CASSLTPREDEQFF.

J is TRBJ1-2 and V is TRBV28, with a weak D call TRBD1 (5 bases). Trimming left V 6 bases short and J 3 bases short, with 11 bases between. Germline CDR1 and CDR2: MDHEN and SYDVKM. This CDR3 contains 13 residues. Here the CDR3 DNA reads TGTGCCAGCAGCTCAGGGTATGACTATGGCTACACCTTC. This sequence encodes CASSSGYDYGYTF.

The chain links TRBV15 to TRBJ2-3, with 11 bases aligning to TRBD1. Looked up from germline, CDR1 is LNHNV and CDR2 is YYDKDF (reference sequence). Trimming removed 3 bases from V and 2 bases from J; junction bases left unmatched: 1. This CDR3 has 15 residues. As DNA, the CDR3 is TGTGCCACCAGCAGTGGACAGGGGGCCACAGATACGCAGTATTTT. Its translation: CATSSGQGATDTQYF.

This clonotype was seen a handful of times. Here the CDR3 reads CASSPGPYNEQFF. The CDR3 bases are TGTGCCAGCAGTCCGGGACCCTACAATGAGCAGTTCTTC. V gene TRBV12-3 or TRBV12-4 combines with J gene TRBJ2-1, with D perhaps given as TRBD1 or TRBD2 (5 bases each). V dropped 5 bases and J dropped 2 bases, with 7 bases sitting between them. The CDR3 sequence is 13 residues long.

The chain employs TRBV29-1 and TRBJ2-5; D gene ambiguous. The germline V gene encodes CDR1 SQVTM and CDR2 ANQGSEA. Between the trimmed V and J ends, which lost 1 base and 3 bases, there was a span of 9 bases. The CDR3 covers 13 residues. The CDR3 protein is CSVEVDAEETQYF. CDR3 bases: TGCAGCGTTGAAGTGGACGCCGAAGAGACCCAGTACTTC.

By share, this clonotype counts as medium-sized. V and J are TRBV18 and TRBJ1-1, with TRBD1 matching 8 bases. CDR3 length equals 14 residues. V shed 4 bases, J shed 4 bases, and the junction held 5 bases outside the gene matches. Germline CDR1 KGHSH, CDR2 LQKENI. The CDR3 is CASSLQGAGTEAFF. The CDR3 nucleotides read TGTGCCAGCTCACTCCAGGGGGCCGGCACTGAAGCTTTCTTT.

The chain employs TRBV20-1 and TRBJ2-7; TRBD1 is a possible D gene (6 bases). Germline assignment: CDR1 DFQATT and CDR2 SNEGSKA (reference sequence). This CDR3 has 17 amino acids. Trimming took off 6 bases at V and 0 bases at J, with 24 bases between the two ends. The CDR3 here is CSAEIYARPGHSYEQYF. Written as DNA, the CDR3 is TGCAGTGCAGAGATCTACGCCAGGCCGGGACACTCCTACGAGCAGTACTTC.

V gene TRBV6-5 combines with J gene TRBJ2-3; D gene uncertain. Germline loops: CDR1 MNHEY, CDR2 SVGAGI. Trimming stripped 6 bases from V and 2 bases from J, with 6 bases between. The CDR3 is made up of 12 amino acids. The DNA of the CDR3 is TGTGCCAGCAGGCGAGACACAGATACGCAGTATTTT. Amino acid sequence: CASRRDTDTQYF.

This clonotype has a handful of counts. The chain uses TRBV20-1 and TRBJ1-1, with a tentative D call TRBD1 (5 bases). Germline CDR1 is DFQATT and CDR2 is SNEGSKA (reference sequence). The CDR3 spans 13 residues. The V and J ends lost 3 bases and 0 bases respectively, with 8 bases between them. CDR3 amino acids: CSASRDLNTEAFF. CDR3 nucleotide sequence: TGCAGTGCTAGTCGGGACCTGAACACTGAAGCTTTCTTT.

The chain combines TRBV7-9 with TRBJ2-5; the match to TRBD1 covers 8 bases. The J segment lost 4 bases and the V segment lost 0 bases, leaving 1 base of the junction unmatched. CDR3 length: 14 amino acids. Germline V gives CDR1 SEHNR, CDR2 FQNEAQ (reference sequence). The CDR3 loop is CASSLAQGAETQYF. The CDR3 DNA reads as TGTGCCAGCAGCTTAGCGCAGGGGGCAGAGACCCAGTACTTC.

This clonotype was recorded a few times. This rearrangement joins TRBV6-6 to TRBJ1-6, with 7 bases lining up with TRBD1. Losses at the gene ends were 10 bases for V and 3 bases for J; bases not matched to a gene: 3. The germline CDR1 and CDR2 sequences are MNHNY and SVGAGI (reference sequence). The length of the CDR3 is 13 residues. CDR3: CATRQGYNSPLHF. The CDR3 DNA sequence: TGTGCCACCCGACAGGGCTATAATTCACCCCTCCACTTT.

This chain connects TRBV19 to TRBJ2-1; 13 positions agree with TRBD2. The CDR3 length is 14 residues. CDR1 is LNHDA, CDR2 SQIVND, per germline (reference sequence). J was trimmed by 10 bases and V by 5 bases; bases with no gene match: 5. In DNA form, the CDR3 reads TGTGCCAGTAGTGCGGGACTAGCGGGAATCGAGCAGTTCTTC. This gives the protein CASSAGLAGIEQFF.

The genes are TRBV7-2 and TRBJ2-7; 8 bases map to TRBD2. The J segment lost 6 bases and the V segment lost 4 bases, leaving 11 bases of the junction unmatched. The germline V gene encodes CDR1 SGHTA and CDR2 FQGNSA. The CDR3 is 15 residues long. This CDR3 reads CASSYGSGRSAEQYF. The DNA of the CDR3 is TGTGCCAGCAGCTACGGAAGCGGGAGATCTGCCGAGCAGTACTTC.

V and J are TRBV4-1 and TRBJ1-2, with 8 bases fitting TRBD1. Germline-derived CDR1 and CDR2 are MGHRA and YSYEKL. V was clipped by 1 base and J by 6 bases; unmatched bases: 10. This CDR3 is 16 amino acids long. Here the CDR3 reads CASSQAGTGLMNGYTF. The CDR3 nucleotides are TGCGCCAGCAGCCAAGCTGGGACAGGCCTCATGAATGGCTACACCTTC.

This clonotype has just a few counts. The rearrangement joins TRBV6-1 to TRBJ2-1; 10 positions agree with TRBD2. This CDR3 is built from 15 residues. V lost 5 bases, J lost 5 bases, and 6 bases stayed unmatched. CDR1 MNHNS and CDR2 SASEGT come from the germline V gene. CDR3 residues: CASSQGLAPNNEQFF. The DNA of the CDR3 is TGTGCCAGCAGTCAGGGACTAGCGCCTAACAATGAGCAGTTCTTC.

This clonotype has more than one count but fewer than ten. J is TRBJ1-1 and V is TRBV9, with 7 bases identical to TRBD1. The CDR3 has 14 residues. From germline, CDR1 is SGDLS and CDR2 YYNGEE. J was trimmed by 4 bases and V by 5 bases; bases with no gene match: 8. The CDR3 region is CASRQTRGSTEAFF. CDR3 in DNA: TGTGCCAGCAGACAAACCAGGGGGTCCACTGAAGCTTTCTTT.